The 14 T cell receptor beta chains in this list originate from one sample, sequenced in a study of identifying expanded T cells in peripheral blood. The table came from immunoSEQ multiplex PCR; TCRdb's copy has only in-frame clones and leaves some out. Of just under 65,000 clones listed, more than 70% are singletons. The sequenced material came from blood. These receptors all come from a person aged 18 to 75 in good health.

This chain connects TRBV2 to TRBJ2-1; 10 bases are shared with TRBD2. V trimming: 5 bases; J trimming: 4 bases; junction bases outside the gene matches: 5. The CDR3 totals 15 residues. Germline loops: CDR1 SNHLY, CDR2 FYNNEI. The CDR3 spells CASSPSGGTYNEQFF. DNA for the CDR3: TGTGCCAGCAGTCCTAGCGGGGGAACGTACAATGAGCAGTTCTTC. Full variable domain (outside the CDR3, taken from reference TRBV2 and TRBJ2-1): EPEVTQTPSHQVTQMGQEVILRCVPISNHLYFYWYRQILGQKVEFLVSFYNNEISEKSEIFDDQFSVERPDGSNFTLKIRSTKLEDSAMYFCASSPSGGTYNEQFFGPGTRLTVL.

The chain joins TRBV28 to TRBJ2-4; tentatively, D is TRBD1 (5 bases). Germline V lookup: CDR1 MDHEN, CDR2 SYDVKM. This CDR3 is 15 amino acids long. V was clipped by 2 bases and J by 0 bases, with 8 bases between them. CDR3 protein: CASSLSRGAKNIQYF. CDR3 in DNA: TGTGCCAGCAGTTTAAGTAGGGGAGCCAAAAACATTCAGTACTTC.

This clone was counted once. The rearrangement links TRBV5-1 to TRBJ1-6; weak D call: TRBD1 (5 bases). Germline V gives CDR1 SGHRS, CDR2 YFSETQ. The CDR3 totals 15 residues. V gave up 3 bases and J gave up 5 bases, with 12 bases separating them. CDR3: CASSSGTRDNSPLHF. The CDR3 bases are TGCGCCAGCAGCTCCGGGACCAGAGATAATTCACCCCTCCACTTT. Full variable domain (remainder filled in from reference TRBV5-1 and TRBJ1-6): KAGVTQTPRYLIKTRGQQVTLSCSPISGHRSVSWYQQTPGQGLQFLFEYFSETQRNKGNFPGRFSGRQFSNSRSEMNVSTLELGDSALYLCASSSGTRDNSPLHFGNGTRLTVT.

This chain uses TRBV29-1 with TRBJ2-5, with 12 bases aligning to TRBD2. The V and J ends lost 6 bases and 1 base, in that order; junction bases with no gene match: 6. The CDR3 sequence is 15 residues long. From germline, CDR1 is SQVTM and CDR2 ANQGSEA. The CDR3 sequence: CSVSGLAGLQETQYF. Here the CDR3 DNA reads TGCAGCGTATCTGGACTAGCGGGACTCCAAGAGACCCAGTACTTC.

In this sample, this clone turned up once. CDR3 protein: CASSIIAGQYNEQFF. The CDR3 bases are TGTGCCAGTAGTATCATTGCGGGGCAGTACAATGAGCAGTTCTTC. The rearrangement joins TRBV19 to TRBJ2-1; maybe TRBD2 (6 bases). Trimming shortened V by 3 bases and J by 4 bases, and 13 bases separated the two germline ends. Per germline, CDR1 LNHDA and CDR2 SQIVND (reference sequence). The length of the CDR3 is 15 residues.

V and J are TRBV7-3 and TRBJ2-2, with 8 bases identical to TRBD1. V was pared by 2 bases and J by 6 bases, with 11 bases of the junction left unmatched. Per the germline V gene, CDR1 is SGHTA and CDR2 is FQGTGA. The CDR3 is 17 residues long. For the CDR3, the DNA is TGTGCCAGCAGCTTATGGTCCGGCGCAGGGGGCCCCGGGGAGCTGTTTTTT. Translating gives CASSLWSGAGGPGELFF.

The chain links TRBV7-9 to TRBJ2-5; D is unclear. V was trimmed by 3 bases and J by 4 bases, leaving 15 bases between them. This CDR3 contains 15 residues. The germline gives CDR1 SEHNR, CDR2 FQNEAQ (reference sequence). Written as DNA, the CDR3 is TGTGCCAGCAGCTTTACTATAGAGGATCCAGAGACCCAGTACTTC. Protein product: CASSFTIEDPETQYF.

The V gene is TRBV7-9, the J gene TRBJ1-2; D gene uncertain. The V gene lost 1 base and the J gene lost 9 bases, with 18 bases spanning the gap. The CDR3 is 15 amino acids. Per germline, CDR1 SEHNR and CDR2 FQNEAQ (reference sequence). The DNA for the CDR3 is TGTGCCAGCAGCTTAGGGCCAAATGACTCGGGTCGCTACACCTTC. This translates into CASSLGPNDSGRYTF.

The V gene is TRBV5-1, the J gene TRBJ2-1; D not certain. V shed 5 bases and J shed 12 bases, with 18 bases lying between them. CDR3 length: 13 amino acids. CDR1 is SGHRS and CDR2 is YFSETQ in the germline V gene. The DNA of the CDR3 is TGCGCCAGCAGAAGGACCTCCCTTTCTGGGCAGTTCTTC. This translates into CASRRTSLSGQFF.

V is TRBV7-9 and J is TRBJ2-7; TRBD1 matches at 8 bases. Trimming at V came to 7 bases and at J to 6 bases, leaving 11 bases not matched to a gene. The CDR3 length is 14 residues. Germline-derived CDR1 and CDR2 are SEHNR and FQNEAQ (reference sequence). The CDR3 DNA sequence: TGTGCCAGCACGAGGGGCCAGGGGGCCCTCGAGCAGTACTTC. Protein sequence: CASTRGQGALEQYF.

The chain has TRBV10-3 and TRBJ2-5, with TRBD2 as a possible D gene (5 bases). Germline CDR1 and CDR2: ENHRY and SYGVKD. V was trimmed by 1 base and J by 5 bases, leaving 5 bases between them. The CDR3 loop spans 12 amino acids. The CDR3 sequence is CAISEWEETQYF. In DNA form, the CDR3 reads TGTGCCATCAGTGAGTGGGAGGAGACCCAGTACTTC.

This clone was detected once. The V gene is TRBV5-1, the J gene TRBJ2-4, with D possibly matching TRBD1 (5 bases). V lost 4 bases, J lost 2 bases, and 19 bases lay in between. CDR3 size: 17 residues. CDR1 SGHRS and CDR2 YFSETQ come from the germline V gene. In DNA, the CDR3 is TGCGCCAGCAGCATGGTTTCGAAAGACAGCACCAAAAACATTCAGTACTTC. It codes for CASSMVSKDSTKNIQYF.

The chain couples TRBV9 to TRBJ1-2; no clear D gene. V gave up 3 bases and J gave up 1 base, with 7 bases separating them. This CDR3 has 13 residues. Germline assignment: CDR1 SGDLS and CDR2 YYNGEE. CDR3 DNA: TGTGCCAGCAGCGGAAGAAATAACTATGGCTACACCTTC. Translation: CASSGRNNYGYTF.

V usage is TRBV15 and J usage is TRBJ2-2; TRBD2 agrees at 7 bases. This CDR3 has 17 amino acids. V gave up 0 bases and J gave up 1 base; unmatched junction bases: 5. Looked up from germline, CDR1 is LNHNV and CDR2 is YYDKDF (reference sequence). In DNA, the CDR3 is TGTGCCACCAGCAGAGATTCGGGGGGTGTGAACACCGGGGAGCTGTTTTTT. Its protein product is CATSRDSGGVNTGELFF.